These 17 T cell receptor beta chains were all obtained from the same sample, sequenced in a study of shared clonotypes between healthy human individuals (dated by TCRdb to the early 2020s). The receptor library was made with the immunoSEQ multiplex PCR assay. TCRdb mirrors the immuneACCESS table, restricted to in-frame sequences. Some clones are absent from its copies; in checked studies, under half trace to an unresolved V gene, and the reason for the others is unknown. Within this sample are 550,000 to 800,000 clones, with around 90% of them counted one time only. The ten largest clones represent about 34% of the sample. The sequenced material came from memory CD8+ T cells from PBMCs. The cell subset or site label, as the study defines it: CD45RO+ cells pooled with CCR7-negative TemRA cells. The origin of the receptors is a man younger than 35 in good health. Some clones in this sample may be carry-over from other donors' samples.

The chain employs TRBV4-1 and TRBJ2-7, with 9 positions matching TRBD1. Germline CDR1 reads MGHRA; CDR2 reads YSYEKL. There are 15 residues in the CDR3. Germline trimming cut 4 bases from V and 3 bases from J; bases unmatched to any gene: 7. The CDR3 DNA reads as TGCGCCAGCAGCCCCTCGACAGGGGGAAGCTACGAGCAGTACTTC. It translates to CASSPSTGGSYEQYF.

On this clone: Other DNA sequences in the sample encode the same CDR3. The rearrangement uses TRBV14 and TRBJ2-7; TRBD2 agrees at 11 bases. CDR3 length: 15 amino acids. The germline V gene encodes CDR1 SGHDN and CDR2 FVKESK. The V gene end was trimmed by 5 bases and the J gene end by 3 bases; junction bases not matched to a gene: 6. CDR3 loop: CASSLGLAANYEQYF. CDR3 coding DNA: TGTGCCAGCAGCTTGGGACTAGCGGCAAACTACGAGCAGTACTTC. The full variable domain, its missing parts supplied by reference TRBV14 and TRBJ2-7, is EAGVTQFPSHSVIEKGQTVTLRCDPISGHDNLYWYRRVMGKEIKFLLHFVKESKQDESGMPNNRFLAERTGGTYSTLKVQPAELEDSGVYFCASSLGLAANYEQYFGPGTRLTVT.

This clone was seen a single time. The CDR3 nucleotides read TGCGCCAGCAGCCTGGGGGATGGCGGGAGGTGGTACAATGAGCAGTTCTTC. Amino acid sequence: CASSLGDGGRWYNEQFF. The chain combines TRBV4-1 with TRBJ2-1, with TRBD2 matching 8 bases. In germline, CDR1 is MGHRA, CDR2 YSYEKL. Trimming removed 4 bases from V and 4 bases from J; junction bases left unmatched: 12. This CDR3 has 17 residues.

The rearrangement links TRBV7-9 to TRBJ2-2; a weak D match, TRBD1 (5 bases). The germline CDR1 and CDR2 sequences are SEHNR and FQNEAQ (reference sequence). The CDR3 is made up of 14 amino acids. V was pared by 5 bases and J by 1 base, with 8 bases between. The CDR3 sequence is CASSAGKNTGELFF. CDR3 bases: TGTGCCAGCAGCGCAGGGAAGAACACCGGGGAGCTGTTTTTT.

The genes are TRBV7-9 and TRBJ2-6; the D gene could be TRBD1 or TRBD2 (5 bases each). The CDR3 spans 17 residues. The V end was cut by 1 base, the J end by 2 bases, with 12 bases between. Germline V gene data show CDR1 as SEHNR and CDR2 as FQNEAQ (reference sequence). CDR3 DNA: TGTGCCAGCAGCTTAGGGGGGTACCGGCCTGGGGCCAACGTCCTGACTTTC. Residues: CASSLGGYRPGANVLTF.

The CDR3 DNA follows: TGTGCCAGCAGTCCTCCCCTAAGACGAGTCGGCAGCGGGGCCTACAATGAGCAGTTCTTC. Protein sequence: CASSPPLRRVGSGAYNEQFF. The rearrangement joins TRBV27 to TRBJ2-1; 7 nucleotides align to TRBD2. This CDR3 is built from 20 residues. Trimming cost V 5 bases and J 2 bases; bases outside gene matches: 21. Germline V gene lookup returns CDR1 MNHEY and CDR2 SMNVEV (reference sequence).

This chain links TRBV5-5 with TRBJ1-5; unclear D gene. Trimming removed 0 bases from V and 6 bases from J, with 13 bases in between. Germline V CDR1 and CDR2: SGHKS, YYEKEE (reference sequence). CDR3 length: 15 amino acids. The CDR3 DNA reads TGTGCCAGCAGCTTGGCACCGGGAGGAGGTCAGCCCCAGCATTTT. Translated, it gives CASSLAPGGGQPQHF.

This clone appeared a few times. The chain uses TRBV28 and TRBJ1-5; D uncertain. CDR1 is MDHEN, CDR2 SYDVKM, per germline. The V end was cut by 5 bases, the J end by 3 bases, with 14 bases between. This CDR3 region has 15 residues. The CDR3 loop reads CASSTNEENNQPQHF. CDR3 nucleotide sequence: TGTGCCAGCAGTACCAATGAAGAAAACAATCAGCCCCAGCATTTT. Complete variable domain (other parts from reference TRBV28 and TRBJ1-5): DVKVTQSSRYLVKRTGEKVFLECVQDMDHENMFWYRQDPGLGLRLIYFSYDVKMKEKGDIPEGYSVSREKKERFSLILESASTNQTSMYLCASSTNEENNQPQHFGDGTRLSIL.

This CDR3 reads CASSQLLSGVVDQPQHF. For the CDR3, the DNA is TGCGCCAGCAGCCAACTCTTATCGGGGGTGGTGGATCAGCCCCAGCATTTT. The rearrangement links TRBV4-1 to TRBJ1-5, with a tentative D call TRBD1 (5 bases). The V and J ends lost 2 bases and 5 bases respectively, with 19 bases between them. The CDR3 spans 17 residues. Looked up from germline, CDR1 is MGHRA and CDR2 is YSYEKL.

The J gene is TRBJ2-7, the V gene TRBV7-9, with 10 bases lining up with TRBD1. With V trimmed by 5 bases and J by 4 bases, 5 bases remained unmatched. This CDR3 region has 14 residues. CDR1 SEHNR and CDR2 FQNEAQ come from the germline V gene (reference sequence). The chain's CDR3 is CASSPGQGQYEQYF. The DNA of the CDR3 is TGTGCCAGCAGCCCGGGACAGGGGCAATACGAGCAGTACTTC.

This chain connects TRBV7-2 to TRBJ2-3; 8 nucleotides agree with TRBD2. The CDR3 spans 15 residues. J gave up 1 base and V 3 bases, and 3 bases lay outside the gene matches. The germline gives CDR1 SGHTA, CDR2 FQGNSA. The CDR3, as DNA: TGTGCCAGCAGCTTCCGGGAGGGTGGCACAGATACGCAGTATTTT. Translated: CASSFREGGTDTQYF. The whole variable domain, filled in from reference TRBV7-2 and TRBJ2-3, reads GAGVSQSPSNKVTEKGKDVELRCDPISGHTALYWYRQSLGQGLEFLIYFQGNSAPDKSGLPSDRFSAERTGGSVSTLTIQRTQQEDSAVYLCASSFREGGTDTQYFGPGTRLTVL.

V usage is TRBV7-9 and J usage is TRBJ2-7; perhaps D is TRBD1 or TRBD2 (6 bases each). This CDR3 contains 17 residues. Germline V lookup: CDR1 SEHNR, CDR2 FQNEAQ (reference sequence). V shed 1 base and J shed 2 bases, with 18 bases lying between them. The CDR3 coding sequence is TGTGCCAGCAGCTTAGTGAGTTCGGGGGCCATTGCCTACGAGCAGTACTTC. Its translation: CASSLVSSGAIAYEQYF.

This clone appeared a single time. The gene calls are TRBV28 and TRBJ1-4; TRBD1 aligns across 7 bases. The CDR3 is 16 residues long. Germline CDR1 MDHEN, CDR2 SYDVKM. Unmatched junction bases numbered 9, after V lost 4 bases and J lost 4 bases. CDR3 residues: CASSSPDREDNEKLFF. The CDR3 DNA reads as TGTGCCAGCAGTTCCCCCGACAGGGAAGATAATGAAAAACTGTTTTTT.

V and J are TRBV5-4 and TRBJ2-7; D may be TRBD1 (6 bases). The CDR3 extends over 18 amino acids. Germline V lookup: CDR1 SGHNT, CDR2 YYREEE (reference sequence). The V gene lost 3 bases and the J gene lost 1 base, with 23 bases spanning the gap. The DNA for the CDR3 is TGTGCCAGCAGCTCCAAACCCCCGACAGGCTTAAATTCCTACGAGCAGTACTTC. Translating gives CASSSKPPTGLNSYEQYF.

This chain links TRBV9 with TRBJ1-5, with D perhaps matching TRBD1 (5 bases). The germline V and J ends were trimmed by 3 bases and 2 bases, with 9 bases remaining between them. This CDR3 has 14 amino acids. Germline V lookup: CDR1 SGDLS, CDR2 YYNGEE. The CDR3: CASSGGRGNQPQHF. CDR3 bases: TGTGCCAGCAGCGGCGGCAGGGGCAATCAGCCCCAGCATTTT.

V is TRBV18 and J is TRBJ2-2, with 10 positions matching TRBD1. In germline, CDR1 is KGHSH, CDR2 LQKENI. The CDR3 spans 16 residues. Trimming took 6 bases from V and 6 from J; bases not matched to a gene: 10. The CDR3 loop reads CASSPDRGRFPGELFF. The CDR3 DNA is TGTGCCAGCTCCCCCGACAGGGGGCGATTCCCCGGGGAGCTGTTTTTT.

V gene TRBV9 combines with J gene TRBJ2-2; no clear D gene. Germline-derived CDR1 and CDR2 are SGDLS and YYNGEE. The CDR3 consists of 14 residues. Trimming cost V 0 bases and J 13 bases, with 16 bases left between them. CDR3 nucleotide sequence: TGTGCCAGCAGCGTAGAGGCCGAGAGTAAAAGGCTGTTTTTT. It is translated as CASSVEAESKRLFF.